The 29 T cell receptor beta chains below all came from one sample that was sequenced in a study of T-cell reconstitution after alpha-beta-depleted transplantation in children. The library targeted TCRbeta and was prepared with unique molecular identifiers. TCRdb redid the calling of the PCR reads with MiXCR, one entry per CDR3 protein. Of around 670,000 distinct CDR3 sequences in the sample, around 13% were seen once. This material consisted of PBMCs, taken before TCRalphabeta/CD19-depleted stem cell transplant. The receptors shown here come from a girl aged 2 to 9 with congenital amegakaryocytic thrombocytopenia, due to receive a stem cell transplant.

This chain uses TRBV7-3 with TRBJ2-5; the D gene is possibly TRBD2 (5 bases). The germline V and J ends were trimmed by 0 bases and 6 bases, with 8 bases remaining between them. CDR1 and CDR2 from the germline V gene are SGHTA and FQGTGA. This CDR3 has 13 amino acids. CDR3 loop: CASSLTRGKTQYF. The CDR3 coding sequence is TGTGCCAGCAGCTTAACCCGGGGAAAGACCCAGTACTTC.

This clonotype came up many times. The rearrangement links TRBV10-1 to TRBJ2-7; D remains ambiguous. The J call may be incorrect, as the DNA end agrees better with TRBJ2-5. The V gene's germline CDR1 is WNHNN and CDR2 SYGVQD (reference sequence). This CDR3 spans 14 amino acids. Here the CDR3 reads CASSESGGTGTQYF. The CDR3 DNA reads TGCGCCAGCAGTGAGTCGGGCGGCACCGGGACCCAGTACTTC.

This chain connects TRBV19 to TRBJ2-1, with unresolved D. Germline CDR1 reads LNHDA; CDR2 reads SQIVND (reference sequence). V was shortened by 6 bases and J by 0 bases, with 9 bases between the two germline ends. This CDR3 region has 14 residues. The CDR3 is CASSEFPSYNEQFF. DNA of the CDR3: TGTGCCAGTAGCGAGTTCCCCTCCTACAATGAGCAGTTCTTC.

This clonotype was found many times. The chain carries TRBV18 and TRBJ2-1; 7 bases fit TRBD2. CDR1 and CDR2 from the germline V gene are KGHSH and LQKENI. The CDR3 runs 14 residues. The J segment lost 3 bases and the V segment lost 3 bases, leaving 2 bases of the junction unmatched. CDR3 in amino acids: CASSPRDYYNEQFF. For the CDR3, the DNA is TGTGCCAGCTCACCCCGGGACTACTACAATGAGCAGTTCTTC. Combining the CDR3 with reference TRBV18 and TRBJ2-1 gives the whole variable domain NAGVMQNPRHLVRRRGQEARLRCSPMKGHSHVYWYRQLPEEGLKFMVYLQKENIIDESGMPKERFSAEFPKEGPSILRIQQVVRGDSAAYFCASSPRDYYNEQFFGPGTRLTVL.

This clonotype has a handful of counts. The germline gene is not matched at one end of the junction; a read error may be the cause. This chain connects TRBV20-1 to TRBJ2-2; 8 bases align to TRBD1. Germline lookup yields CDR1 DFQATT and CDR2 SNEGSKA (reference sequence). CDR3 size: 13 residues. The CDR3 sequence: CSVRQGYTGELFF. The CDR3 bases are TGCAGTGTTAGACAGGGGTATACCGGGGAGCTGTTTTTT.

This chain links TRBV5-1 with TRBJ2-7, with D perhaps given as TRBD1 or TRBD2 (5 bases each). The germline V and J ends were trimmed by 2 bases and 3 bases, with 21 bases remaining between them. The CDR3 is 17 amino acids. Germline assignment: CDR1 SGHRS and CDR2 YFSETQ. CDR3 DNA sequence: TGCGCCAGCAGCTTCGATTCGCGGCTGGGGACCTACTACGAGCAGTACTTC. It encodes CASSFDSRLGTYYEQYF. Full variable domain (remainder filled in from reference TRBV5-1 and TRBJ2-7): KAGVTQTPRYLIKTRGQQVTLSCSPISGHRSVSWYQQTPGQGLQFLFEYFSETQRNKGNFPGRFSGRQFSNSRSEMNVSTLELGDSALYLCASSFDSRLGTYYEQYFGPGTRLTVT.

The table lists this clonotype with a few counts. CDR3 residues: CASNQEREEHEQFF. The CDR3 DNA follows: TGTGCCAGCAATCAAGAGCGGGAGGAACATGAGCAGTTCTTC. The chain joins TRBV28 to TRBJ2-1, with 9 bases aligning to TRBD2. The CDR3 runs to 14 residues. The V segment lost 7 bases and the J segment 8 bases; nucleotides outside the gene matches: 9. Germline V gene sequence: CDR1 MDHEN, CDR2 SYDVKM.

This clonotype was counted at least ten times. This chain links TRBV20-1 with TRBJ2-7; 7 bases are a match to TRBD2. There are 11 residues in the CDR3. Germline lookup yields CDR1 DFQATT and CDR2 SNEGSKA (reference sequence). With V trimmed by 8 bases and J by 5 bases, 6 bases remained unmatched. This CDR3 reads CSSASGHEQYF. The CDR3 DNA sequence: TGCAGTTCCGCTAGCGGCCACGAGCAGTACTTC.

This clonotype was detected many times. The chain employs TRBV5-6 and TRBJ2-1; D unresolved. Trimming pared 0 bases from V and 2 bases from J, leaving 6 bases between. The CDR3 is 14 residues long. CDR1 and CDR2 from the germline V gene are SGHDT and YYEEEE. The CDR3 sequence is CASSLDHTYNEQFF. CDR3 DNA: TGTGCCAGCAGCTTGGACCATACCTACAATGAGCAGTTCTTC.

This clonotype was counted a few times. This chain links TRBV12-3 or TRBV12-4 with TRBJ2-1; 7 bases match TRBD2. Trimming removed 3 bases from V and 12 bases from J; junction bases left unmatched: 14. CDR3 length: 15 amino acids. As DNA, the CDR3 is TGTGCCAGCAGTTTTGGCGGGAGCGGGCTTTTTGGGCAGTTCTTC. Protein product: CASSFGGSGLFGQFF.

This chain joins TRBV29-1 and TRBJ1-2, with D tentatively TRBD1 (5 bases). Between the trimmed V and J ends, which lost 3 bases and 4 bases, there was a span of 9 bases. This CDR3 is 12 amino acids long. The germline V gene encodes CDR1 SQVTM and CDR2 ANQGSEA. The CDR3 reads CSVDGGVYGYTF. CDR3 DNA sequence: TGCAGCGTTGACGGGGGGGTCTATGGCTACACCTTC.

Only a few counts were recorded for this clonotype. The V and J genes are TRBV5-1 and TRBJ2-7; D is perhaps TRBD2 (5 bases). The CDR3 covers 16 residues. With 4 bases removed from V and 2 bases from J, the gap between germline ends came to 19 bases. Germline CDR1 and CDR2: SGHRS and YFSETQ. CDR3 loop: CASSLYPGTSTYEQYF. As DNA, the CDR3 is TGCGCCAGCAGCCTCTACCCGGGAACCAGTACCTACGAGCAGTACTTC.

This clonotype occurred many times. The chain recombines TRBV7-8 with TRBJ2-7, with unresolved D. CDR1 SGHVS and CDR2 FQNEAQ come from the germline V gene. The CDR3 is 12 amino acids. V was trimmed by 2 bases and J by 7 bases, leaving 9 bases between them. The CDR3 sequence: CASSLIEWEQYF. For the CDR3, the DNA is TGTGCCAGCAGCTTAATTGAATGGGAGCAGTACTTC.

This clonotype was counted many times. The chain has TRBV20-1 and TRBJ2-5; D gene uncertain. Trimming took off 4 bases at V and 4 bases at J, with 13 bases between the two ends. Germline-derived CDR1 and CDR2 are DFQATT and SNEGSKA (reference sequence). The CDR3 covers 13 residues. The CDR3 DNA follows: TGCAGTGCTAAGATAGACCTGGGAGAGACCCAGTACTTC. Protein: CSAKIDLGETQYF.

This clonotype was found a few times. The V and J genes are TRBV7-8 and TRBJ2-7; perhaps TRBD2 as D (6 bases). The CDR3 is 19 amino acids. Germline CDR1 is SGHVS and CDR2 is FQNEAQ. Trimming cost V 3 bases and J 0 bases, with 24 bases left between them. The CDR3 spells CASSFPPGEWRLSSYEQYF. CDR3 nucleotide sequence: TGTGCCAGCAGCTTCCCCCCGGGAGAATGGAGATTGAGCTCCTACGAGCAGTACTTC.

This clonotype has at least ten counts. The chain couples TRBV20-1 to TRBJ1-1; D not certain. V lost 0 bases and J 3 bases, leaving 17 bases between the germline ends. The CDR3 contains 16 residues. Germline V lookup: CDR1 DFQATT, CDR2 SNEGSKA (reference sequence). The CDR3 DNA reads as TGCAGTGCTAGAGATGCGAGAGGAGGACCTTACACTGAAGCTTTCTTT. Residues: CSARDARGGPYTEAFF.

The chain couples TRBV5-1 to TRBJ2-6, with D possibly matching TRBD1 (6 bases). With 4 bases removed from V and 2 bases from J, the gap between germline ends came to 16 bases. This CDR3 region has 17 residues. CDR1 and CDR2 (germline): SGHRS, YFSETQ. Written as DNA, the CDR3 is TGCGCCAGCAGCGAGTCCAGGGGTAAGGCTGGGGCCAACGTCCTGACTTTC. It yields the protein CASSESRGKAGANVLTF.

The J gene is TRBJ2-1, the V gene TRBV2; D is perhaps TRBD2 (6 bases). CDR1 and CDR2 (germline): SNHLY, FYNNEI. Trimming removed 2 bases from V and 0 bases from J, with 11 bases in between. CDR3 length: 16 amino acids. The DNA for the CDR3 is TGTGCCAGCAGTGAAACCAGCGGGTACTCCTACAATGAGCAGTTCTTC. As protein: CASSETSGYSYNEQFF.

The sample holds many counts of this clonotype. The V and J genes are TRBV10-3 and TRBJ2-1; 10 positions match TRBD1. The germline CDR1 and CDR2 sequences are ENHRY and SYGVKD. Trimming removed 5 bases from V and 5 bases from J; junction bases left unmatched: 3. This CDR3 region has 14 residues. The CDR3 here is CAISSGTGDNEQFF. The CDR3 DNA reads as TGTGCCATCAGTTCCGGGACAGGGGACAATGAGCAGTTCTTC.

This clonotype was seen many times. The chain is built from TRBV12-3 or TRBV12-4 and TRBJ2-3; D tentatively reads TRBD1 or TRBD2 (5 bases each). The CDR3 contains 15 residues. The V end lost 6 bases, the J end lost 5 bases, and 18 bases lay between the germline ends. The DNA of the CDR3 is TGTGCCAGCAGCGAACCGGGGCCGAGGGGAGATACGCAGTATTTT. This gives the protein CASSEPGPRGDTQYF.

This clonotype was observed many times. The chain combines TRBV29-1 with TRBJ2-1, with a tentative D call TRBD2 (5 bases). This CDR3 contains 14 residues. Germline V gives CDR1 SQVTM, CDR2 ANQGSEA. Between the trimmed V and J ends, which lost 8 bases and 6 bases, there was a span of 20 bases. CDR3 region: CSLRAAREINEQFF. The CDR3 DNA is TGCAGCCTCCGCGCGGCCCGGGAAATCAATGAGCAGTTCTTC.

This clonotype has at least ten counts. The rearrangement joins TRBV20-1 to TRBJ2-3; D is perhaps TRBD1 or TRBD2 (5 bases each). Trimming took 5 bases from V and 0 from J, leaving 15 bases between them. Per germline, CDR1 DFQATT and CDR2 SNEGSKA (reference sequence). The CDR3 runs to 15 residues. The CDR3 DNA reads TGCAGTGCTCGCGCCGGGGCCGCTAGCACAGATACGCAGTATTTT. Its protein product is CSARAGAASTDTQYF.

This clonotype was recorded at least ten times. The gene calls are TRBV5-1 and TRBJ2-1; 11 bases align to TRBD2. The CDR3 runs 15 residues. The junction had 9 bases not matched to a gene; V was cut back by 5 bases and J by 8 bases. Germline V gene data show CDR1 as SGHRS and CDR2 as YFSETQ. The CDR3 coding sequence is TGCGCCAGCAGTTTGATACTAGCGGGAGTGCATGAGCAGTTCTTC. Protein sequence: CASSLILAGVHEQFF.

At least ten counts were recorded for this clonotype. The chain is built from TRBV12-3 or TRBV12-4 and TRBJ2-3, with D uncertain. Trimming cost V 6 bases and J 4 bases, with 8 bases left between them. The CDR3 sequence is 12 residues long. CDR3 in DNA: TGTGCCAGCAGCGAGATGGCAGATACGCAGTATTTT. It specifies CASSEMADTQYF.

A few counts support this clonotype. The V call is TRBV10-3, the J call TRBJ2-1; 8 bases match TRBD2. CDR1 is ENHRY and CDR2 is SYGVKD in the germline V gene. The trim removed 2 bases at V and 3 bases at J, leaving 3 bases unmatched. CDR3 length: 15 amino acids. For the CDR3, the DNA is TGTGCCATCAGTGAGCTTAGCGGGAACTACAATGAGCAGTTCTTC. As protein: CAISELSGNYNEQFF.

The chain has TRBV27 and TRBJ2-5; tentative D call: TRBD1 (6 bases). The CDR3 contains 17 residues. CDR1 is MNHEY, CDR2 SMNVEV, per germline (reference sequence). V dropped 8 bases and J dropped 1 base, with 23 bases sitting between them. CDR3 residues: CASSQSWGHLGQETQYF. CDR3 sequence (DNA): TGTGCCAGCTCGCAGTCTTGGGGGCACTTGGGCCAAGAGACCCAGTACTTC.

This clonotype occurred a few times. This chain uses TRBV5-5 with TRBJ2-5; TRBD2 matches 14 bases. CDR3 length equals 18 residues. V was pared by 5 bases and J by 4 bases, with 13 bases of the junction left unmatched. Germline CDR1 SGHKS, CDR2 YYEKEE (reference sequence). As DNA, the CDR3 is TGTGCCAGCAGGAAAAAGGGACTAGCGGGAGAGTTTATAGAGACCCAGTACTTC. This sequence encodes CASRKKGLAGEFIETQYF.

V gene TRBV5-1 combines with J gene TRBJ2-1, with D possibly being TRBD1 (6 bases). V lost 4 bases to trimming and J lost 5 bases, with 22 bases between them. There are 17 residues in the CDR3. Germline loops: CDR1 SGHRS, CDR2 YFSETQ. The CDR3 DNA sequence: TGCGCCAGCAGCCGGAACACAGGGCGCTACTCTGACAATGAGCAGTTCTTC. Its translation: CASSRNTGRYSDNEQFF.

Here the CDR3 DNA reads TGTGCCAGCAGTTACGGGCTAGCGGTAACCTACGAGCAGTACTTC. This codes for CASSYGLAVTYEQYF. V usage is TRBV6-5 and J usage is TRBJ2-7, with TRBD2 matching 7 bases. The V segment lost 2 bases and the J segment 2 bases; nucleotides outside the gene matches: 6. Germline lookup yields CDR1 MNHEY and CDR2 SVGAGI. This CDR3 region has 15 residues.